Below, one T cell receptor (beta chain) is given with its context. Donors were grouped by their self-reported clinical history. This CDR3 has 16 amino acids. The V end was cut by 4 bases, the J end by 0 bases, with 15 bases between. CDR1 and CDR2 (germline): MNHEY, SMNVEV (reference sequence). Measured with immunoSEQ multiplex PCR; TCRdb has only the in-frame clones, and not every one. The sample yields some 290,000 clones, approximately 91% seen once. This sample was taken from a study of blood T cell repertoires in COVID-19. Specimen: PBMCs or T cells enriched from blood (not recorded which). This clonotype was obtained from a woman in her 40s with acute COVID-19. The chain carries TRBV27 and TRBJ1-2; TRBD1 might be the D (6 bases). The CDR3 loop is CASSSNRVGANYGYTF. CDR3 bases: TGTGCCAGCAGTTCCAACAGGGTAGGAGCTAACTATGGCTACACCTTC.